This TCR beta chain is drawn from a study of T cells in narcolepsy. Whole-study context: Donors had narcolepsy type 1 or type 2, or were healthy controls. Findings and caveats of the study: HCRT-specific and TRIB2-specific autoreactive clonotypes appeared among same-patient CSF and blood CD4+ clonotypes. Autoreactive clone sequences were missing from some blood memory CD4+ repertoires. Autoreactive clonotypes reportedly recurred in blood of same and different patients, not controls.

The CDR3 sequence is 14 residues long. Germline V gives CDR1 SGHVS, CDR2 FNYEAQ. With 1 base removed from V and 2 bases from J, the gap between germline ends came to 7 bases. The data were produced by immunoSEQ multiplex PCR, yet TCRdb's version contains in-frame clones alone and is incomplete. The table has around 39,000 clones, approximately 86% seen once; the top ten hold 1.5% to 2%. In the case of this clone: Its antigen remains unknown.

This receptor was taken from a human donor with narcolepsy. The chain uses TRBV7-6 and TRBJ2-3; a possible D gene is TRBD2 (5 bases). The sample was CD45RA- memory CD4+ T cells from PBMCs. The CDR3 nucleotides are TGTGCCAGCAGCTTAGGAGGGTACACAGATACGCAGTATTTT. Translation gives CASSLGGYTDTQYF.